The rows below give T cell receptor beta chains drawn from one sample of a study of cytomegalovirus exposure and HLA in healthy donors. The table came from immunoSEQ multiplex PCR; TCRdb's copy has only in-frame clones and leaves some out. This sample carries some 180,000 clones, 60% to 85% of them seen once, and the ten largest clones take over 2.5%. Sequencing used PBMCs. The source is a male donor in good health and CMV-seronegative. CDR3s include the opening cysteine and the closing phenylalanine or tryptophan. Each record gives: clone size, J gene, CDR3 length, V gene, D gene, CDR3 DNA, CDR3 protein. The D gene is left open where the match is weak. Rows may omit the clone size; those that give it use once, few, many or a size class.

>-|TRBJ2-2|14|TRBV19|-
TGTGCCAGTACCGAAACCAGGGGTCCCGGGGAGCTGTTTTTT
CASTETRGPGELFF
>-|TRBJ2-1|18|TRBV7-2|TRBD2
TGTGCCAGCAGCTTAACGGGGGGAGTGGGCAGTTGGATCGATGAGCAGTTCTTC
CASSLTGGVGSWIDEQFF
>-|TRBJ2-3|13|TRBV6-1|-
TGTGCCAGCCCCGGAGGTCCGGCACATACGCAGTATTTT
CASPGGPAHTQYF
>-|TRBJ2-7|15|TRBV13|-
TGTGCCAGCAGCTTAGATGCCCCGGGGGCCTACGAGCAGTACTTC
CASSLDAPGAYEQYF
>-|TRBJ1-2|15|TRBV4-1|-
TGCGCCAGCAGCCAAGTGGGACACGAATACTATGGCTACACCTTC
CASSQVGHEYYGYTF
>few|TRBJ1-1|14|TRBV15|-
TGTGCCACCAGCAGAGATTCAGTGAACACTGAAGCTTTCTTT
CATSRDSVNTEAFF
>few|TRBJ2-7|14|TRBV2|TRBD2
TGTGCCAGCAAACGGGAGGGGGTCTCCTACGAGCAGTACTTC
CASKREGVSYEQYF
>once|TRBJ2-7|13|TRBV27|-
TGTGCCAGCAGTTACGGGGGAACATACGAGCAGTACTTC
CASSYGGTYEQYF
>-|TRBJ1-3|14|TRBV30|TRBD1
TGTGCCTGGAGGCCACAGGGGGCGAGAAACACCATATATTTT
CAWRPQGARNTIYF
>-|TRBJ1-5|15|TRBV6-6|-
TGTGCCAGCACCACCAGGGGAGTCGGGGTTCAGCCCCAGCATTTT
CASTTRGVGVQPQHF
>-|TRBJ1-5|14|TRBV6-1|-
TGTGCCACCGGCACGGGACAATCAAATCAGCCCCAGCATTTT
CATGTGQSNQPQHF
>-|TRBJ2-5|12|TRBV10-3|-
TGTGCCATCAGCATAGACCAAGAGACCCAGTACTTC
CAISIDQETQYF
>-|TRBJ2-3|12|TRBV25-1|-
TGTGCCAGCAGCTTATCGGGAGATACGCAGTATTTT
CASSLSGDTQYF
>many|TRBJ2-1|15|TRBV6-4|TRBD1
TGTGCCAGCAGTGACTCGACAGGGGGCTACAATGAGCAGTTCTTC
CASSDSTGGYNEQFF
>once|TRBJ2-7|16|TRBV7-2|TRBD2
TGTGCCAGCAGCCCCCAAGGCGGGGGGCGCGTTTACGAGCAGTACTTC
CASSPQGGGRVYEQYF
>-|TRBJ2-7|13|TRBV6-5|TRBD1
TGTGCCAGCAGTTGGACAGGGCGCTACGAGCAGTACTTC
CASSWTGRYEQYF
>-|TRBJ1-2|14|TRBV28|-
TGTGCCAGCAATCTGAGGGGGTTAAGCTATGGCTACACCTTC
CASNLRGLSYGYTF
>-|TRBJ2-2|14|TRBV28|-
TGTGCCAGCAATTCGGGTCAGAGGACCGGGGAGCTGTTTTTT
CASNSGQRTGELFF
>-|TRBJ2-7|12|TRBV18|TRBD2
TGTGCCAGCTCACCGGGACTAGCGGAGCAGTACTTC
CASSPGLAEQYF
>-|TRBJ1-2|14|TRBV6-5|TRBD1
TGTGCCAGCAGTTCGCCGGGACAGGTCTATGGCTACACCTTC
CASSSPGQVYGYTF
>-|TRBJ1-1|11|TRBV28|-
TGTGCCAGCAGTTTTCGGGGGGGAGCTTTCTTT
CASSFRGGAFF
>-|TRBJ2-5|12|TRBV2|-
TGTGCCAGCAGTGATGATCGGGAGACCCAGTACTTC
CASSDDRETQYF
>-|TRBJ2-7|16|TRBV7-9|-
TGTGCCAGCAGCCCGGTGGCGGTGAGAGGTATGGACGAGCAGTACTTC
CASSPVAVRGMDEQYF
>-|TRBJ2-7|13|TRBV9|-
TGTGCCAGCAGCGTAGGACAGTCCTACGAGCAGTACTTC
CASSVGQSYEQYF
>few|TRBJ1-2|11|TRBV20-1|-
TGCAGTGCCCCAGGGGCAGTTGGCTACACCTTC
CSAPGAVGYTF
>-|TRBJ1-5|16|TRBV10-3|TRBD1
TGTGCCATCAGTGAGTCGATTGGACAGGGGGATCAGCCCCAGCATTTT
CAISESIGQGDQPQHF
>-|TRBJ2-5|14|TRBV9|TRBD2
TGTGCCAGCAGCGTAGGGGGGGGAAGGGAGACCCAGTACTTC
CASSVGGGRETQYF
>-|TRBJ2-1|15|TRBV28|TRBD1
TGTGCCAGCAGTCCGTGGGACAGGGAGGTGGGTGAGCAGTTCTTC
CASSPWDREVGEQFF
>-|TRBJ2-1|18|TRBV4-1|TRBD2
TGCGCCAGCAGCCAACGAACGATTGAAGCGGGGGGTTCTTATGAGCAGTTCTTC
CASSQRTIEAGGSYEQFF
>-|TRBJ2-2|18|TRBV4-1|-
TGCGCCAGCAGCCAGTACACTCAGACAGGTCTAACCACCGGGGAGCTGTTTTTT
CASSQYTQTGLTTGELFF
>-|TRBJ1-4|15|TRBV9|TRBD1
TGTGCCAGCAGCGTAGAGGACAGGGAAGGGGAAAAACTGTTTTTT
CASSVEDREGEKLFF
>-|TRBJ1-3|13|TRBV7-2|-
TGTGCCAGCAGCTTAGGCGGCAGAAACACCATATATTTT
CASSLGGRNTIYF
>-|TRBJ2-7|15|TRBV27|TRBD1
TGTGCCAGCAGTCGTTGGGACAGCCACTCCTACGAGCAGTACTTC
CASSRWDSHSYEQYF
>few|TRBJ2-5|14|TRBV5-1|TRBD1
TGCGCCAGCAGTTATGAAGGGGGCAGGGAGACCCAGTACTTC
CASSYEGGRETQYF
>-|TRBJ2-7|15|TRBV9|TRBD2
TGTGCCAGCAGCGTAGCGGCTAGCGGGTCCTACGAGCAGTACTTC
CASSVAASGSYEQYF
>-|TRBJ1-5|15|TRBV6-5|-
TGTGCCAGCAGCGTCTGGGGGGATGGCAATCAGCCCCAGCATTTT
CASSVWGDGNQPQHF
>-|TRBJ2-1|14|TRBV6-5|-
TGTGCCAGCAGTTACGGTGGGGCGGGACCCGAGCAGTTCTTC
CASSYGGAGPEQFF
>-|TRBJ1-2|15|TRBV6-5|-
TGTGCCAGCAGTTACTCAGAGGGAGGGGGCTATGGCTACACCTTC
CASSYSEGGGYGYTF
>-|TRBJ1-5|14|TRBV2|-
TGTGCCAGCAGTGAGGTCGGTAGCAATCAGCCCCAGCATTTT
CASSEVGSNQPQHF
>-|TRBJ2-1|17|TRBV27|TRBD2
TGTGCCAGCAGTTTATCACGACTAGCGGGACCTACGGGTGAGCAGTTCTTC
CASSLSRLAGPTGEQFF
>-|TRBJ2-3|18|TRBV28|TRBD2
TGTGCCAGCAGTGTACAGGCGGGAGGGCCGGGTGGCGCGAGCACGCAGTATTTT
CASSVQAGGPGGASTQYF
>-|TRBJ1-1|16|TRBV7-3|TRBD1
TGTGCCAGCAGACTTTCCGGGACAGGATTTAACACTGAAGCTTTCTTT
CASRLSGTGFNTEAFF
>-|TRBJ1-5|15|TRBV5-6|-
TGTGCCAGCAGCCTCGGTCCTTATAGCAATCAGCCCCAGCATTTT
CASSLGPYSNQPQHF
>-|TRBJ1-5|15|TRBV4-1|TRBD1
TGCGCCAGCAGACCGACAGGGGAAGTCTATCAGCCCCAGCATTTT
CASRPTGEVYQPQHF
>-|TRBJ2-2|14|TRBV4-1|-
TGCGCCGGCAGCCAAGACAGTAACACCGGGGAGCTGTTTTTT
CAGSQDSNTGELFF
>-|TRBJ1-5|16|TRBV15|-
TGTGCCACCAGCAGAGATACGATCGGGAGCAATCAGCCCCAGCATTTT
CATSRDTIGSNQPQHF
>-|TRBJ1-3|15|TRBV30|-
TGTGCCTGGACGCCGGACTTCAGCTCTGGAAACACCATATATTTT
CAWTPDFSSGNTIYF
>-|TRBJ1-5|16|TRBV7-9|-
TGTTCCAGCAGCTTAGTTCGTCAGGGCGGCAATCAGCCCCAGCATTTT
CSSSLVRQGGNQPQHF
>-|TRBJ2-3|15|TRBV27|TRBD2
TGTGCCAGCAGTTCGATTAGCGGGGGGGCCAATACGCAGTATTTT
CASSSISGGANTQYF
>-|TRBJ2-6|18|TRBV7-9|TRBD1
TGTGCCAGCAGCTTCTCCGGGACAGGGACCCCCGGGGCCAACGTCCTGACTTTC
CASSFSGTGTPGANVLTF
>-|TRBJ1-2|16|TRBV6-5|-
TGTGCCAGCAGTTCCTGGAGGCAGGGGCCTTTCTATGGCTACACCTTC
CASSSWRQGPFYGYTF
>-|TRBJ1-5|16|TRBV19|-
TGTGCCAGTACCCTAGGAAGGGGTTATAGCAATCAGCCCCAGCATTTT
CASTLGRGYSNQPQHF
>once|TRBJ2-4|16|TRBV28|-
TGTGCCAGCAGTTTACCGACAGCCACGGCCAAAAACATTCAGTACTTC
CASSLPTATAKNIQYF
>-|TRBJ2-7|15|TRBV5-4|-
TGTGCCATCCTCATCCCCATTGACGGGTCCTACGAGCAGTACTTC
CAILIPIDGSYEQYF